The next 10 T cell receptor beta chains were all read from a single sample in a study of patients and donors after allogeneic stem cell transplantation. TCRdb independently ran MiXCR on the RT-PCR reads; one entry per CDR3 protein. The sample has approximately 200,000 distinct CDR3 sequences, roughly two fifths seen once. Sequencing input: blood, either unsorted or a sorted T cell fraction (not recorded which). These receptors were taken from a human donor who was either an allogeneic HSCT recipient or a stem cell or donor lymphocyte infusion donor (not recorded which). It is not recorded whose cells these are; they may come from a transplant donor.

This chain joins TRBV12-3 or TRBV12-4 and TRBJ2-5; D could derive from TRBD1 or TRBD2 (5 bases each). Trimming removed 6 bases from V and 7 bases from J, with 15 bases in between. CDR3 length equals 13 residues. The CDR3 here is CASRTGGDRTQYF. CDR3 bases: TGTGCCAGCAGGACCGGTGGGGACCGGACCCAGTACTTC.

This clonotype was seen a few times. This chain uses TRBV12-3 or TRBV12-4 with TRBJ1-1; 7 bases are shared with TRBD1. There are 16 residues in the CDR3. Losses at the gene ends were 6 bases for V and 4 bases for J; bases not matched to a gene: 14. The chain's CDR3 is CASSSPIRQGATEAFF. CDR3 nucleotide sequence: TGTGCCAGCAGCTCCCCGATACGACAGGGAGCCACTGAAGCTTTCTTT.

The chain recombines TRBV12-3 or TRBV12-4 with TRBJ1-1; 8 nucleotides match TRBD1. The CDR3 has 13 amino acids. The V and J ends lost 1 base and 7 bases, in that order; junction bases with no gene match: 2. CDR3 DNA sequence: TGTGCCAGCAGTTTAGTACAGGGGGGTGAAGCTTTCTTT. It is translated as CASSLVQGGEAFF.

This clonotype was counted a few times. The chain employs TRBV5-5 and TRBJ2-2; TRBD1 aligns across 8 bases. The CDR3 consists of 14 residues. Germline CDR1 reads SGHKS; CDR2 reads YYEKEE (reference sequence). V shed 4 bases, J shed 7 bases, and the junction held 6 bases outside the gene matches. In DNA form, the CDR3 reads TGTGCCAGCAGCCAGGGACAGGAGGTCGGGGAGCTGTTTTTT. Protein product: CASSQGQEVGELFF.

The V and J genes are TRBV12-3 or TRBV12-4 and TRBJ1-2; 8 nucleotides line up with TRBD1. The CDR3 spans 14 residues. V lost 8 bases, J lost 1 base, and 6 bases stayed unmatched. The CDR3 loop is CASSRTGINYGYTF. As DNA, the CDR3 is TGTGCCAGCTCCCGGACAGGGATTAACTATGGCTACACCTTC.

The rearrangement links TRBV19 to TRBJ1-5; the match to TRBD1 covers 8 bases. Germline V gene lookup returns CDR1 LNHDA and CDR2 SQIVND (reference sequence). This CDR3 is 15 amino acids long. The trim removed 9 bases at V and 2 bases at J, leaving 9 bases unmatched. The CDR3 protein is CASRPYRGGNQPQHF. CDR3 nucleotide sequence: TGTGCCAGCAGACCCTACAGGGGGGGCAATCAGCCCCAGCATTTT.

This clonotype came up once. The J gene is TRBJ1-5, the V gene TRBV20-1, with D hard to call. Deletions cut 4 bases from V and 3 bases from J, with 10 bases between. This CDR3 region has 13 residues. From germline, CDR1 is DFQATT and CDR2 SNEGSKA (reference sequence). CDR3 in DNA: TGCAGTGCTAATCACCGGATCAATCAGCCCCAGCATTTT. Its translation: CSANHRINQPQHF.

This chain links TRBV4-3 with TRBJ1-5; no clear D. V lost 4 bases to trimming and J lost 11 bases, with 15 bases between them. The germline V gene encodes CDR1 LGHNA and CDR2 YSLEER. The CDR3 is made up of 13 amino acids. The CDR3 nucleotides read TGCGCCAGCAGCCGGAATTTCCGGGAGGCCCAGCATTTT. Protein product: CASSRNFREAQHF.

This clonotype was observed a few times. The chain joins TRBV11-2 to TRBJ1-6, with TRBD1 identical over 9 bases. This CDR3 has 13 amino acids. Germline CDR1 is SGHAT and CDR2 is FQNNGV. J gave up 10 bases and V 3 bases, and 1 base lay outside the gene matches. The CDR3 spells CASSLTGGSPLHF. In DNA, the CDR3 is TGTGCCAGCAGCTTGACAGGGGGATCACCCCTCCACTTT.

This clonotype was counted once. The V and J genes are TRBV5-1 and TRBJ2-1; tentative D call: TRBD2 (6 bases). Germline V gene sequence: CDR1 SGHRS, CDR2 YFSETQ. The CDR3 has 14 residues. Trimming removed 5 bases from V and 15 bases from J, with 24 bases in between. CDR3 region: CASSFWTDWGRRFF. The CDR3 bases are TGCGCCAGCAGTTTTTGGACTGACTGGGGGAGGCGGTTCTTC.